This T cell receptor beta chain emerged from a study of blood T cell repertoires in COVID-19. This CDR3 contains 14 residues. The V end lost 0 bases, the J end lost 7 bases, and 11 bases lay between the germline ends. Per the germline V gene, CDR1 is SGHRS and CDR2 is YFSETQ. Original processing methods: Amplified reference gene primers provided the basis for estimating nucleated cell counts. Only in-frame clones appear in the TCRdb table, and some are missing; sequencing was by immunoSEQ multiplex PCR. V and J calls and clone size are as listed in that table; D and trimming were resolved from the DNA. The table lists approximately 250,000 clones, 84% of them singletons.

The sample was peripheral blood. J is TRBJ1-5 and V is TRBV5-1; D is possibly TRBD1 (6 bases). This sequence was found in a man aged 50-59 years with acute or convalescent COVID-19. Here the CDR3 DNA reads TGCGCCAGCAGCTTGGCAGGGGAGAGCCAGCCCCAGCATTTT. Translating gives CASSLAGESQPQHF. Combining the CDR3 with reference TRBV5-1 and TRBJ1-5 gives the whole variable domain KAGVTQTPRYLIKTRGQQVTLSCSPISGHRSVSWYQQTPGQGLQFLFEYFSETQRNKGNFPGRFSGRQFSNSRSEMNVSTLELGDSALYLCASSLAGESQPQHFGDGTRLSIL.